This T cell receptor beta chain was recorded in a study of siplizumab effects on memory and regulatory T cells. Study-level points and caveats: To unstimulated subsets, only a minor fraction of alloreactive clones could be mapped.

Germline values: CDR1 SGHVS, CDR2 FQNEAQ. The length of the CDR3 is 15 residues. Trimming took 0 bases from V and 2 from J; bases not matched to a gene: 3. Only one count was recorded for this clone. Its antigen is as yet unknown. Each sample yielded about 1.1 x 10^5 assayed TCR templates. TCRdb keeps only in-frame clones here, not all; method: immunoSEQ multiplex PCR. The sample carries 85,000 to 95,000 clones, 94% recorded once. This rearrangement joins TRBV7-8 to TRBJ1-1, with 7 nucleotides matching TRBD1. The receptor comes from a human donor in good health. Sequences were obtained from non-Treg CD4+ T cells sorted from blood. CDR3 protein: CASSLAGGVNTEAFF. The DNA for the CDR3 is TGTGCCAGCAGCTTAGCAGGGGGCGTTAACACTGAAGCTTTCTTT.